This section outlines one T cell receptor (beta chain) sequence together with its context. Its target is not known. The method was immunoSEQ multiplex PCR; TCRdb's version includes in-frame clones alone and lacks a portion of them. The sample carries 100,000 or so clones, about nine tenths recorded once. The entry originates in a study of T cell responses to AZD1222 COVID-19 vaccine. Background on the study: Analyses pooled second doses at about 4 or about 12 weeks.

The study, taken as a whole, reports: Unmutated variant regions are reportedly the target of nearly half of TCRs that are spike-specific. With dominance at 160-218 and 743-854, vaccine-associated CD4 TCRs spanned spike. Spike-specific TCR breadth and depth were elevated following two AZD1222 doses.

The receptor was isolated from an adult in good health. Sequences were derived from peripheral blood, sampled on day 0 of AZD1222 vaccination.

This chain's CDR3 is CASSSSGIGEQFF. CDR3 sequence (DNA): TGTGCCAGCAGTTCCAGCGGGATTGGTGAGCAGTTCTTC. J is TRBJ2-1 and V is TRBV6-4; 7 bases are shared with TRBD2. Trimming took 5 bases from V and 9 from J; bases not matched to a gene: 7. CDR3 length equals 13 residues. Looked up from germline, CDR1 is MRHNA and CDR2 is SNTAGT.